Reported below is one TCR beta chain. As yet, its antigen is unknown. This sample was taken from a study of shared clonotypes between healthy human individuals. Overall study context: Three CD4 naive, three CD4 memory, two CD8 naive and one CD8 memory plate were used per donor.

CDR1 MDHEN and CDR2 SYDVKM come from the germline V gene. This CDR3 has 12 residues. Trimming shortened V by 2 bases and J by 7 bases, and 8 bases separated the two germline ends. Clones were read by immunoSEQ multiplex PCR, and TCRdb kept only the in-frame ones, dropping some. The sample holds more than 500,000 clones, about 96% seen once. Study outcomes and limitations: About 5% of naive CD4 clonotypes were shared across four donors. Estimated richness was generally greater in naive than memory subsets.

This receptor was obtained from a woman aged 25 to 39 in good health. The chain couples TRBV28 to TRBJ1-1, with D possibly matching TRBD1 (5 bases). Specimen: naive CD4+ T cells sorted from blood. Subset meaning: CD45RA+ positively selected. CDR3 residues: CASSLRQSEAFF. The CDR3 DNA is TGTGCCAGCAGTTTACGACAGAGTGAAGCTTTCTTT.